A single T cell receptor (beta chain) is shown here with its context. The antigen is not known. The sample's treatment: oral pan-JAK inhibitor, 5-10 mg twice daily. Alopecia areata patients gave lesional scalp punch biopsies and peripheral blood samples. The source of the sample is a study of CD8+ T cells in alopecia areata. Study information: Tofacitinib administration persisted for 6 to 18 months, succeeded by 6 months off drug. Findings and caveats of the study: On tofacitinib, scalp clonality and expanded CD8+ clones among top 100 fell significantly. In lesional scalp, particularly from alopecia totalis/universalis, clonality was higher than in normal scalp.

The length of the CDR3 is 13 residues. Germline V gene data show CDR1 as LNHNV and CDR2 as YYDKDF (reference sequence). Trimming shortened V by 5 bases and J by 5 bases, and 12 bases separated the two germline ends. cDNA prepared by RNA extraction and subsequent reverse transcription served as the template for sequencing. Clones were sequenced by immunoSEQ multiplex PCR, and TCRdb holds only the in-frame ones, with some missing. The sample has 190,000 or so clones, around 58% seen once. Source: CD8+ T cells sorted from blood, taken at week 24, from a patient treated with tofacitinib. This TCR was sampled from a human donor with alopecia areata. This chain joins TRBV15 and TRBJ2-5; no definite D call. Here the CDR3 reads CATSGPPGETQYF. The CDR3 nucleotides read TGTGCCACCAGCGGGCCGCCCGGGGAGACCCAGTACTTC.